The entry below describes one T cell receptor beta chain. The data were produced by immunoSEQ multiplex PCR, yet TCRdb's version contains in-frame clones alone and is incomplete. The data hold about 2 million clones, with over 85% observed a single time. CD8 cells regarded as naive lacked CD45RO, were positively chosen for CCR7, and omitted terminally differentiated effector memory CD45RA+ cells. CDR1 is SGHNT and CDR2 is YYREEE in the germline V gene (reference sequence). V lost 2 bases, J lost 5 bases, and 6 bases stayed unmatched. The CDR3 consists of 14 residues. The data were obtained in a study of shared clonotypes between healthy human individuals.

The TCR sequence derives from a man between 18 and 35 years old in good health. The chain recombines TRBV5-4 with TRBJ2-7, with TRBD2 identical over 8 bases. Sequencing was performed on naive CD8+ T cells sorted from blood. The CDR3 region has the DNA TGTGCCAGCAGCTTAGGACTAGCAGTGAACGAGCAGTACTTC. Translation: CASSLGLAVNEQYF.